This T cell receptor (beta chain) appears in the sequencing data of a study of ipilimumab plus nivolumab after autologous stem cell transplantation (dated by TCRdb to the early 2020s). Looking at the study overall: A median of about five ipilimumab doses and fewer than ten nivolumab doses was received by trial patients. The trial enrolled patients with high-risk diffuse large B cell lymphoma, mature T cell lymphoma, or multiple myeloma undergoing autologous transplant. Primary refractory and relapsed disease were included in the DLBCL cohort, with 18-month progression-free survival of about 86% and 29%, respectively. The intent-to-treat population of the trial was made up of 30 to 40 patients.

Libraries were prepared through the immunoSEQ multiplex PCR assay. Held by TCRdb, this immuneACCESS table contains in-frame sequences only and omits some clones. Under half of the omission traces to an unresolved V gene where checked; the cause of the rest is unknown. Within this sample are some 17,000 clones, with about 65% of them counted one time only. The top ten constitute about a fifth of the sample. Regarding this clone: Its antigen remains undetermined. One base away there is no much larger clone; base qualities are not given.

Checkpoint therapy began 14 to 28 days after autologous transplant, with ipilimumab given at 1 mg/kg intravenously on day 1 of selected weeks. Nivolumab was administered at 3 mg/kg intravenously on day 1 of weeks 1, 4, 7, 10, and every two weeks through week 26. Combined checkpoint inhibition with ipilimumab and nivolumab as consolidation after autologous stem cell transplantation was tested in a Phase Ib clinical trial. The CDR3, from cysteine to phenylalanine, totals 18 residues. The read is trimmed to its CDR3 DNA, 54 bases read in frame from base 1. V has 1 base trimmed and J has 1 base trimmed; junction bases matching no gene number 7. Per the germline V gene, SNHLY is the CDR1 and FYNNEI is the CDR2. Broad study findings and their caveats: The authors stated that profiles of the T cell receptor repertoire, regulatory T cell phenotype and gut microbiota provided a biologic rationale for studying this approach further. Combined checkpoint inhibition appeared tolerable as post-transplant consolidation, according to the authors' conclusion.

The source of this sequence is a male donor with diffuse large B-cell lymphoma. Sample: PBMCs, taken in a trial of ipilimumab plus nivolumab as post-transplant consolidation. The sequence links TRBV2 to TRBJ2-5; 12 bases in between match TRBD2. The DNA sequence reads TGTGCCAGCAGTGAAGACCGGACTAGCGGGACCTTCCAAGAGACCCAGTACTTC. Translated, this gives CASSEDRTSGTFQETQYF.